The entry below describes one T cell receptor (beta chain). Its antigen is not identified. These data come from a study of shared clonotypes between healthy human individuals. Study outcomes and limitations: About 5% was the fraction of naive CD4 clonotypes found shared across a few donors. Generation probabilities were higher for clonotypes shared across all four sorted-subset donors than for unshared ones.

Germline V gene data show CDR1 as SEHNR and CDR2 as FQNEAQ (reference sequence). The CDR3 runs 13 residues. Trimming left V 7 bases short and J 6 bases short, with 16 bases between. Repertoires were generated with immunoSEQ multiplex PCR, while TCRdb's copy carries only in-frame clones and drops some. The sample has over 2 million clones, approximately 90% seen once; the top ten hold approximately 0.41%. The origin of this receptor is a man aged 18 to 35 in good health. Some clones in this sample may be carry-over from other donors' samples. Sequenced material: naive CD4+ T cells from PBMCs. Subset of the sample: CD45RA+ positively selected. This chain uses TRBV7-9 with TRBJ2-7; either TRBD1 or TRBD2 may fit D (5 bases each). The CDR3 protein is CASTRDLWGEQYF. The CDR3 nucleotides are TGTGCCAGCACCCGGGACCTGTGGGGCGAGCAGTACTTC.